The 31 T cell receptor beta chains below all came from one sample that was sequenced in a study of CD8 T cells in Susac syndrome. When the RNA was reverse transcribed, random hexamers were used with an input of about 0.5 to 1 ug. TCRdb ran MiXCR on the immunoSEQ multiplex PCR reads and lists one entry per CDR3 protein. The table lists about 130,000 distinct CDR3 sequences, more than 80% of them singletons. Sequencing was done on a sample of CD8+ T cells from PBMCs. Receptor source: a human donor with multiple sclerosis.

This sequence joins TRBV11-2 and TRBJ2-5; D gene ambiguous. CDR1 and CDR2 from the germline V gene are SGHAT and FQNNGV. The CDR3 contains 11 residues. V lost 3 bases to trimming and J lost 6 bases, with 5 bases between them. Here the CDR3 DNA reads TGTGCCAGCAGCTTGTCCCAGACCCAGTACTTC. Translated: CASSLSQTQYF.

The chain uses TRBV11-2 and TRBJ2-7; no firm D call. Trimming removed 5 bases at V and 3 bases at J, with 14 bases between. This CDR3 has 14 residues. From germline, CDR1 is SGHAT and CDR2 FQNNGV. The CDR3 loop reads CASSPRRALYEQYF. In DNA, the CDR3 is TGTGCCAGCAGCCCTAGACGGGCCCTCTACGAGCAGTACTTC.

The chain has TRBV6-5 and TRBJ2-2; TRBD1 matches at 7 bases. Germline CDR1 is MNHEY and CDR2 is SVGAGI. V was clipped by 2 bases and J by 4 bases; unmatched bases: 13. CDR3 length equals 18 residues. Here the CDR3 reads CASSYEQRRDSPTGELFF. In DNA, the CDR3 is TGTGCCAGCAGTTACGAACAAAGAAGGGACAGCCCCACCGGGGAGCTGTTTTTT.

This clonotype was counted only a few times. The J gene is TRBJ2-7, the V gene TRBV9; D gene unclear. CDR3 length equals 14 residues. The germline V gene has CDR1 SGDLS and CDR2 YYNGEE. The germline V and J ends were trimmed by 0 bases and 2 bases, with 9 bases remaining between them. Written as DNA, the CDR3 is TGTGCCAGCAGCGTAGGGCAGCGTACCTACGAGCAGTACTTC. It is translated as CASSVGQRTYEQYF. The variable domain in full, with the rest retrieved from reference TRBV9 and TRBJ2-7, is DSGVTQTPKHLITATGQRVTLRCSPRSGDLSVYWYQQSLDQGLQFLIQYYNGEERAKGNILERFSAQQFPDLHSELNLSSLELGDSALYFCASSVGQRTYEQYFGPGTRLTVT.

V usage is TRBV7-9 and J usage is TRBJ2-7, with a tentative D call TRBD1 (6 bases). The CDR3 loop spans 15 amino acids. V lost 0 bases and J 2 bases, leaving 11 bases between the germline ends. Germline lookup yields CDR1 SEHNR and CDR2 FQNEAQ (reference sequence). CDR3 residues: CASSLAMGATYEQYF. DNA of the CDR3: TGTGCCAGCAGCTTAGCTATGGGGGCCACCTACGAGCAGTACTTC. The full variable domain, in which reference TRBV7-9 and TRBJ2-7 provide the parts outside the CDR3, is DTGVSQNPRHKITKRGQNVTFRCDPISEHNRLYWYRQTLGQGPEFLTYFQNEAQLEKSRLLSDRFSAERPKGSFSTLEIQRTEQGDSAMYLCASSLAMGATYEQYFGPGTRLTVT.

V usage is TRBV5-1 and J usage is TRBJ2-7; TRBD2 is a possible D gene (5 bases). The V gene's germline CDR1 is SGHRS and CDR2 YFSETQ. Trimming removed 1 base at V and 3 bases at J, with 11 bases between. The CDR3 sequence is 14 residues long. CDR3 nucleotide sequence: TGCGCCAGCAGCTTGATAGGACTCAGCTACGAGCAGTACTTC. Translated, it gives CASSLIGLSYEQYF. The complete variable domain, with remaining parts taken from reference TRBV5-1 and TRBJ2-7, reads KAGVTQTPRYLIKTRGQQVTLSCSPISGHRSVSWYQQTPGQGLQFLFEYFSETQRNKGNFPGRFSGRQFSNSRSEMNVSTLELGDSALYLCASSLIGLSYEQYFGPGTRLTVT.

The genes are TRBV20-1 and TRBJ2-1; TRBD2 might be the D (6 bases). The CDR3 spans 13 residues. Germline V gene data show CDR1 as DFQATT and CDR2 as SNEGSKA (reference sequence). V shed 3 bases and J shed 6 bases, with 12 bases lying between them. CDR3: CSARVLGGNEQFF. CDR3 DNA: TGCAGTGCTAGGGTTCTGGGGGGCAATGAGCAGTTCTTC.

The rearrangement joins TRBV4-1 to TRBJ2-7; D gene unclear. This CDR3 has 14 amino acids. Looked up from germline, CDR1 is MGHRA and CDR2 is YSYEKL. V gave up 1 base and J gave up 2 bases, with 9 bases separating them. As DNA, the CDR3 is TGCGCCAGCAGCCAAGGGAAGGGTACCTACGAGCAGTACTTC. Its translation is CASSQGKGTYEQYF.

In DNA form, the CDR3 reads TGCGCCAGCAGCGGGGATACCCAGGGCTACACCTTC. Translation gives CASSGDTQGYTF. V gene TRBV5-1 combines with J gene TRBJ1-2; D is undetermined. The germline CDR1 and CDR2 sequences are SGHRS and YFSETQ. The CDR3 sequence is 12 residues long. V was shortened by 4 bases and J by 8 bases, with 12 bases between the two germline ends.

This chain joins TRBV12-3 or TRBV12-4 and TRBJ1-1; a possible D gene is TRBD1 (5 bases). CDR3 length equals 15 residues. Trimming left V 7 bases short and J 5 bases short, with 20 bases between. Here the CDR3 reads CASTAWGGSGTEAFF. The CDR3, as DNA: TGTGCCAGCACCGCCTGGGGGGGTTCCGGAACTGAAGCTTTCTTT.

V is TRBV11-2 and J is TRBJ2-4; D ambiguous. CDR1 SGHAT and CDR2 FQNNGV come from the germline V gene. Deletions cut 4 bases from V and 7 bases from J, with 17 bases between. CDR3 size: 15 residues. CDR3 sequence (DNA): TGTGCCAGCAGCTCCCCGGAAGGCCGATATAACATTCAGTACTTC. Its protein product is CASSSPEGRYNIQYF.

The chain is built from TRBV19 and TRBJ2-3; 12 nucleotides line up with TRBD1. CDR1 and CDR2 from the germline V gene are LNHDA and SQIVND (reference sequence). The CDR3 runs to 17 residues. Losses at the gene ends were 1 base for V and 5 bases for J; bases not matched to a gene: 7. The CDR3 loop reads CASSIVARDRGRDTQYF. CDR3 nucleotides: TGTGCCAGTAGTATAGTTGCCCGGGACAGGGGGCGAGATACGCAGTATTTT.

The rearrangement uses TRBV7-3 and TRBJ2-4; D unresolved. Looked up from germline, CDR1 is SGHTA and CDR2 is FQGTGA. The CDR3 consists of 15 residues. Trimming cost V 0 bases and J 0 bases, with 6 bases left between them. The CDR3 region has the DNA TGTGCCAGCAGCTTAACGACAAGAGCCAAAAACATTCAGTACTTC. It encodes CASSLTTRAKNIQYF.

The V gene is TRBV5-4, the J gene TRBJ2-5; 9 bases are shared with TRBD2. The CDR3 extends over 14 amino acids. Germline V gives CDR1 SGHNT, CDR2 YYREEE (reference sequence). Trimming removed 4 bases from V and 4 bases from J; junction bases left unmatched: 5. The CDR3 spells CASSNEGLAETQYF. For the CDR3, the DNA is TGTGCCAGCAGCAACGAGGGACTAGCAGAGACCCAGTACTTC.

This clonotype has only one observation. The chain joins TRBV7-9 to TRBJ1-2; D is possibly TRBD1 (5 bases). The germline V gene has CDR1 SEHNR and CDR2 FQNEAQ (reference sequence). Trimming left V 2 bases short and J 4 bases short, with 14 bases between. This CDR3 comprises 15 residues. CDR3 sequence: CASSLTAWDPYGYTF. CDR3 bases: TGTGCCAGCAGCTTAACAGCTTGGGACCCCTATGGCTACACCTTC.

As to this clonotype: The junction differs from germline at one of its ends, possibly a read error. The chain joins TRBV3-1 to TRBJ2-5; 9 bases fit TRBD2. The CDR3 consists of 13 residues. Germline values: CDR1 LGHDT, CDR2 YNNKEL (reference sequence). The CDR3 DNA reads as TGTGCCAGCAGTCGCGGGGGGGGAGAGGCCCAGTACTTC. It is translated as CASSRGGGEAQYF.

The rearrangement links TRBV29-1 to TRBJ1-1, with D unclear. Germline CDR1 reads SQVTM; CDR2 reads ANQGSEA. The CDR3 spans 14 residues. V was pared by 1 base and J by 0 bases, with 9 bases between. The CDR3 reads CSVEGGRLNTEAFF. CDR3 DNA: TGCAGCGTTGAAGGCGGCAGATTGAACACTGAAGCTTTCTTT.

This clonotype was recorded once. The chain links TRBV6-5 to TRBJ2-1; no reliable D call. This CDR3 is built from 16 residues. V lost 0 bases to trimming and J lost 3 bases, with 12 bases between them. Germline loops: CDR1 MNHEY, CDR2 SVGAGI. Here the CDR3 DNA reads TGTGCCAGCAGTTACTCGTCGGTGTGGGACTACAATGAGCAGTTCTTC. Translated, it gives CASSYSSVWDYNEQFF.

CDR3 in DNA: TGTGCCTGGAGCGTGGGGCAGGGCGGCAATCAGCCCCAGCATTTT. This codes for CAWSVGQGGNQPQHF. The J gene is TRBJ1-5, the V gene TRBV30; the D gene is possibly TRBD1 (5 bases). V lost 3 bases to trimming and J lost 2 bases, with 14 bases between them. The CDR3 has 15 residues. Germline-derived CDR1 and CDR2 are GTSNPN and SVGIG (reference sequence).

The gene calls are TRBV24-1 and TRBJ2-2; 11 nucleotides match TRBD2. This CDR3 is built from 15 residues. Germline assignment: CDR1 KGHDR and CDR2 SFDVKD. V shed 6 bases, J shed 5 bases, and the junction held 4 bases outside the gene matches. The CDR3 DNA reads TGTGCCACCAGTAAAACTAGCGGGAGTACCGGGGAGCTGTTTTTT. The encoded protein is CATSKTSGSTGELFF.

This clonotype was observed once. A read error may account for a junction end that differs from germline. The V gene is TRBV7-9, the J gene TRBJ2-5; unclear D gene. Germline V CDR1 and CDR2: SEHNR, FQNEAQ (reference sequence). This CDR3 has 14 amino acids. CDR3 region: CANSLRAGGETQYF. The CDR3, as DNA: TGTGCCAACAGCTTAAGGGCTGGCGGAGAGACCCAGTACTTC.

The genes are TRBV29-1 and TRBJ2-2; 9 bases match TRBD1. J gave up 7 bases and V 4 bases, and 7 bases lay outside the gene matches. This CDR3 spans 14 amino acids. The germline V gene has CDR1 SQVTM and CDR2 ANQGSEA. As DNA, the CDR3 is TGCAGCGTTGTTGGGACAGGGTTAGTCGGGGAGCTGTTTTTT. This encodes CSVVGTGLVGELFF.

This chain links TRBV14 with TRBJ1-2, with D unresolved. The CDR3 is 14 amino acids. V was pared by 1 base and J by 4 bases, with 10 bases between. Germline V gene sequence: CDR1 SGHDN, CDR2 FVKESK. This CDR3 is CASSQGQAAYGYTF. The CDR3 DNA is TGTGCCAGCAGCCAAGGGCAGGCAGCCTATGGCTACACCTTC.

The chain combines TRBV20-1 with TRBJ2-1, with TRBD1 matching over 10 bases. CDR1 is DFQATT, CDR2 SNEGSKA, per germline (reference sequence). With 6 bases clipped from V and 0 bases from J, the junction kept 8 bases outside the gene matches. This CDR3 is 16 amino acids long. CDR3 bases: TGCAGTGCCTTCGACAGGGGGCTACTCTCCTACAATGAGCAGTTCTTC. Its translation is CSAFDRGLLSYNEQFF.

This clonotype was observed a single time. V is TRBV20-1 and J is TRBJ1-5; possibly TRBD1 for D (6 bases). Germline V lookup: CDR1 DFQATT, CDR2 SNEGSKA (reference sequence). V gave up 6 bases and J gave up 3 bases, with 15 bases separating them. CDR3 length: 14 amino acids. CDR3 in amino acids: CSALTRDTNQPQHF. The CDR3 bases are TGCAGTGCCCTCACCCGGGACACCAATCAGCCCCAGCATTTT.

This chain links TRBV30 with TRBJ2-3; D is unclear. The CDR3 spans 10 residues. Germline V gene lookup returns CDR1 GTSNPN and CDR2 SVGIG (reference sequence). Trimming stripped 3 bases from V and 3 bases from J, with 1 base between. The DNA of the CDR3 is TGTGCCTGGAGAACAGATACGCAGTATTTT. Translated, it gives CAWRTDTQYF. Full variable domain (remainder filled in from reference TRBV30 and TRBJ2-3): SQTIHQWPATLVQPVGSPLSLECTVEGTSNPNLYWYRQAAGRGLQLLFYSVGIGQISSEVPQNLSASRPQDRQFILSSKKLLLSDSGFYLCAWRTDTQYFGPGTRLTVL.

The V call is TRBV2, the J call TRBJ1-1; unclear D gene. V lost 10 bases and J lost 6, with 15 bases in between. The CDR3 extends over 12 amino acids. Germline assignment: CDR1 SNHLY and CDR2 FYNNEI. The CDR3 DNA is TGTGCCACCCTACGGTACAACCCTGAAGCTTTCTTT. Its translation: CATLRYNPEAFF.

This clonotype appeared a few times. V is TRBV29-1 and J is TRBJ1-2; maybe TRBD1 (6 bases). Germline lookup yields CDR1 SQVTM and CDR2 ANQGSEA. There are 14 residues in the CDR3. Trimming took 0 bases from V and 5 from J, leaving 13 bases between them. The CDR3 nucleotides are TGCAGCGTTGAAGACCGGACCCAGGGGTATGGCTACACCTTC. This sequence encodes CSVEDRTQGYGYTF.

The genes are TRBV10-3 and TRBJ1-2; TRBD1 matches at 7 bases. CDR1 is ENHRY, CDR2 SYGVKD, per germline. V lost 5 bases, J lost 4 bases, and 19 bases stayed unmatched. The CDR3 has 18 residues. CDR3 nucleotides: TGTGCCATCAGTAAGACCTCTTTAGACAGGGAATACGTCTATGGCTACACCTTC. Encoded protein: CAISKTSLDREYVYGYTF.

CDR3 sequence: CASSEAPGFYEQYV. CDR3 in DNA: TGTGCCAGCAGTGAAGCCCCGGGGTTCTACGAGCAGTACGTC. V is TRBV6-1 and J is TRBJ2-7, with D possibly being TRBD2 (5 bases). Trimming stripped 0 bases from V and 3 bases from J, with 9 bases between. The germline CDR1 and CDR2 sequences are MNHNS and SASEGT. The CDR3 covers 14 residues.

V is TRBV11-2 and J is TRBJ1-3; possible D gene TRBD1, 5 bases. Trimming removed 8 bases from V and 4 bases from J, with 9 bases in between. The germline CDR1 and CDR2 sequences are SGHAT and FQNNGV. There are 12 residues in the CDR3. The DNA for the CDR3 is TGTGCCAGCGGAGGGGTAGGAAACACCATATATTTT. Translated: CASGGVGNTIYF.